This TCR beta chain was documented in a study of OX40 agonist ivuxolimab in advanced cancers. Comment on this clone: Its antigen is currently unknown.

The table came from immunoSEQ multiplex PCR; TCRdb's copy has only in-frame clones and leaves some out. The top ten clones hold over 0.45% of a sample with 60,000 to 70,000 clones, 65% to 90% of them seen once. Blood was sampled at baseline, cycle 4 day 1, and cycle 7 day 1. The V gene lost 0 bases and the J gene lost 4 bases, with 10 bases spanning the gap. The CDR3 is 15 amino acids. Germline CDR1 and CDR2: SGHRS and YFSETQ. Study findings and constraints: Expansion of clones was among the lowest in partial responders at 0.1-3.0 mg/kg.

This clonotype originated in an adult with an advanced solid tumor such as melanoma, head and neck, liver or kidney cancer. The sample in question was CD4+ or CD8+ T cells sorted from blood, obtained in a trial of the OX40 agonist ivuxolimab. V usage is TRBV5-1 and J usage is TRBJ2-2; D is perhaps TRBD1 (5 bases). The CDR3 DNA sequence: TGCGCCAGCAGCTTGGACCCCAGGGTCACCGGGGAGCTGTTTTTT. Residues: CASSLDPRVTGELFF.